Listed here is a single T cell receptor (beta chain). The sample holds a few counts of this clonotype. Its antigen is currently not known. No quality values exist for individual bases; no much larger clone is one base distant. The data were taken from a study of T cells in Graves' hyperthyroidism and ophthalmopathy (dated by TCRdb to between 2017 and 2020). Background for the entire study: Peripheral blood was sampled at the time of initial diagnosis, prior to any treatment. An independent validation cohort of fewer than 20 hyperthyroidism patients and about 16 patients who later progressed to ophthalmopathy tested prospective prediction of ophthalmopathy. According to the paper, TCR Vbeta CDR3 sequencing was carried out on over 130 peripheral blood samples, which came from over 40 ophthalmopathy, approximately 72 hyperthyroidism and approximately 17 progressor patients. After sampling, hyperthyroidism patients received methimazole starting at 30 mg daily, and ophthalmopathy patients received high-dose intravenous methylprednisolone. The roughly 94 discovery patients were randomly split 7:3 into training and test sets. In addition, the study compared T-cell repertoires in thyroid tissue and in blood from a handful of Graves' hyperthyroidism patients. A discovery cohort of roughly 100 patients, about 44 with Graves' ophthalmopathy and under 60 with stable Graves' hyperthyroidism, was used to find distinguishing TCR V-J signatures. Overall study outcomes, separate from this receptor: Most expanded thyroid clonotypes (frequency above 0.001) were also detected in blood, a finding suggesting that blood repertoires may reflect thyroid immune responses. A model built on a 13 V-J signature distinguished ophthalmopathy from stable hyperthyroidism, reaching 87.88% sensitivity and 81.08% specificity in cross-validation and 80%/75% in testing. In validation, the model predicted progression to ophthalmopathy a median of about 6 months before onset, with about 71% sensitivity and 72.22% specificity. No statistical method was used to fix the sample size in advance, and group allocation was not hidden from the investigators.

Graves' hyperthyroidism was defined as stable when no progression to ophthalmopathy occurred over 18 months of follow-up. Hyperthyroidism patients were aged 18 to 65 years and newly diagnosed, with disease duration of less than 2 months. Patients with uncontrolled infections, other autoimmune diseases, pregnancy or lactation were excluded. Clinical symptoms, serum thyroxine and TRAb, thyroid ultrasound, and orbital computed tomography formed the basis for the diagnoses. PBMCs were isolated from more than 8 ml of fresh peripheral blood by Ficoll-Paque density gradient centrifugation. Total RNA was extracted using Trizol reagent, and RNA quality was assessed on an Agilent 2100 Bioanalyzer. The TCR beta CDR3 regions were amplified from the RNA transcripts. The first round of RT-PCR for the TCR CDR3 was performed with the HTBI primer set and the Qiagen OneStep RT-PCR kit. Libraries were constructed in a second round of multiplex PCR, after which size selection and purification were performed. Libraries were sequenced paired-end with 100 bp reads on an Illumina HiSeq2000. On the study's bioinformatics: SOAPnuke was used to process the raw data, throwing out any read that contained adapters or uncalled bases, had a mean Phred below 15, or lacked an exact constant-primer or identifier match. COPE v1.2.5 was used to merge the high-quality paired reads, and each unique nucleotide sequence was defined as a clonotype. MiTCR v1.1 was used to align the clonotypes against IMGT TRBV, TRBD and TRBJ reference segments. Analysis was restricted to V-J combinations with a frequency above 0.0001, which covered about 99% of repertoires. A TCS score was defined as the ratio between F50 (clonal expansion) and ExV (chaos), using BLOSUM62-based TCRdist between CDR3 peptides within each V-J. Welch's t-statistics and random forest reduced 500 to 550 V-J features to fewer than 15, which were used in a naive Bayes classifier (R e1071). The public reads were run again by TCRdb, first through fastp at Q25 and then through MiXCR, and only productive beta chains were kept. Each record represents a unique CDR3 protein, reported with the most common genes and DNA among its rows. The V and J calls reflect TCRdb's pipeline rather than the authors' work. The sample table contains 540,000 or so distinct CDR3 sequences; only one count was recorded for more than 15% of them. The ten largest clonotypes hold roughly 6.6% of the sample.

Germline trimming amounts to 3 bases on V and 4 bases on J, with 6 as the count of junction bases outside the gene matches. The CDR3 runs 16 amino acids, cysteine and phenylalanine included. Kept here is only the CDR3 DNA, which spans 48 bases and is read in frame from base 1. Based on the germline V gene (reference sequence), the CDR1 and CDR2 sequences are DFQATT and SNEGSKA. Recombination joined TRBV20-1 with TRBJ2-3; 14 nucleotides in the junction match TRBD2. The specimen was blood. The sequence derives from a woman in her thirties with Graves' hyperthyroidism. The CDR3 protein is CSASGTSGSLSDTQYF. The sequenced DNA is TGCAGTGCTAGCGGGACTAGCGGGAGTTTGTCAGATACGCAGTATTTT.